This T cell receptor (beta chain) was identified in a study of CD8 T cells in Susac syndrome. V was clipped by 4 bases and J by 6 bases, with 19 bases between them. The CDR3 consists of 15 residues. The V gene's germline CDR1 is SGHRS and CDR2 YFSETQ. RNA, at roughly 0.45 to 1 ug, was reverse transcribed with random hexamers. TCRdb independently ran MiXCR on the immunoSEQ multiplex PCR reads; one entry per CDR3 protein. The sample comprises about 120,000 distinct CDR3 sequences, 90% to 95% of which are singletons, and 0.093% rests with the top ten. Sequencing was done on a sample of CD4+ T cells from PBMCs. This chain connects TRBV5-1 to TRBJ1-2; TRBD1 is a possible D gene (6 bases). The receptor was derived from a human donor with multiple sclerosis. This chain's CDR3 is CASSLKDSAANGYTF. The CDR3 DNA reads TGCGCCAGCAGCCTTAAGGACAGTGCGGCAAATGGCTACACCTTC.